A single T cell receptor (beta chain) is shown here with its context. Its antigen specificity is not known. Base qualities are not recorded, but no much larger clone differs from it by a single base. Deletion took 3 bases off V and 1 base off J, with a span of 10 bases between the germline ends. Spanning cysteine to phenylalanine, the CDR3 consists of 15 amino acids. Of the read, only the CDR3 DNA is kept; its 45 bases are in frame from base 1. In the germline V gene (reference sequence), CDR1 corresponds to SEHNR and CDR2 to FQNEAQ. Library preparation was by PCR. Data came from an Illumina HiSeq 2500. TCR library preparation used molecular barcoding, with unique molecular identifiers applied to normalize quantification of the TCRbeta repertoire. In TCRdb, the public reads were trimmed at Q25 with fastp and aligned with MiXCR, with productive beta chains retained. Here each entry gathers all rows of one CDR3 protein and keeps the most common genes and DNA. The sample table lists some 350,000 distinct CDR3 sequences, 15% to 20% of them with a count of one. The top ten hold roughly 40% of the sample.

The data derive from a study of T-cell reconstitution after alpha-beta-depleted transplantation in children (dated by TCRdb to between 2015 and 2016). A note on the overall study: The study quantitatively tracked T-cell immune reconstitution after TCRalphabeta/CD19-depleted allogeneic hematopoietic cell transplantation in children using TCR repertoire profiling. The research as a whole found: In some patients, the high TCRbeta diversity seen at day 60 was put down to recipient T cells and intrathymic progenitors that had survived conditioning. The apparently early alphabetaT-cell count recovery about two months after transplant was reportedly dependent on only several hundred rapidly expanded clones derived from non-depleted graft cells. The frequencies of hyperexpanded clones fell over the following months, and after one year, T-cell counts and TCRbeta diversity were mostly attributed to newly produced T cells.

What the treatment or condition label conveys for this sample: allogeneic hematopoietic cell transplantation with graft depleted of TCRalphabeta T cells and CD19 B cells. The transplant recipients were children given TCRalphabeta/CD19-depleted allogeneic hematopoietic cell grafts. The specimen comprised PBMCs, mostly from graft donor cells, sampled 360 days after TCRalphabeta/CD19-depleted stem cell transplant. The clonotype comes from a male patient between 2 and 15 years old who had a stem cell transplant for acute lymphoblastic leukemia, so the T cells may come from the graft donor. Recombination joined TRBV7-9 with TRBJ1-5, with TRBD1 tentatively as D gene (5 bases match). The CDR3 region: CASSLGVESNQPQHF. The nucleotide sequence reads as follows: TGTGCCAGCAGCTTGGGGGTGGAGAGCAATCAGCCCCAGCATTTT.